A single sample is the source of the 21 T cell receptor beta chains below, sequenced in a study of radiation and T cells in renal cell carcinoma. The repertoire was sequenced with immunoSEQ multiplex PCR; TCRdb's copy has only in-frame clones and lacks some. The sample has approximately 120,000 clones, around 83% seen once; the top ten hold approximately 3%. Regarding time point: baseline pretreatment blood. Treatment reported: 15 Gy SBRT to primary tumor, nephrectomy 4 weeks later. The source was blood, collected from a patient whose treatment included radiotherapy and nephrectomy. The receptors were gathered from a woman between 55 and 75 years old with renal cell carcinoma.

CDR3 loop: CASSSATGTQQYF. The DNA for the CDR3 is TGTGCCAGCAGTTCGGCGACGGGTACCCAGCAGTACTTC. The rearrangement links TRBV6-6 to TRBJ2-7; D unclear. V lost 4 bases and J 8 bases, leaving 15 bases between the germline ends. The germline gives CDR1 MNHNY, CDR2 SVGAGI (reference sequence). The CDR3 contains 13 residues.

V usage is TRBV5-5 and J usage is TRBJ1-5; maybe TRBD1 (5 bases). This CDR3 spans 15 amino acids. CDR1 SGHKS and CDR2 YYEKEE come from the germline V gene (reference sequence). Trimming left V 0 bases short and J 6 bases short, with 13 bases between. The CDR3 is CASSLGPPQGQPQHF. CDR3 coding DNA: TGTGCCAGCAGCTTGGGGCCGCCCCAGGGTCAGCCCCAGCATTTT.

The rearrangement joins TRBV7-2 to TRBJ2-1, with 11 nucleotides matching TRBD2. V lost 4 bases and J lost 7; bases outside the gene matches: 9. The V gene's germline CDR1 is SGHTA and CDR2 FQGNSA. CDR3 length equals 16 residues. CDR3 bases: TGTGCCAGCAGCTCCTCTAGCGGGAGGCCAGGGAATGAGCAGTTCTTC. Translating gives CASSSSSGRPGNEQFF.

V is TRBV5-8 and J is TRBJ2-4, with 7 bases lining up with TRBD2. The germline V gene encodes CDR1 SGHTS and CDR2 YDEGEE. The CDR3 is 19 amino acids. V dropped 0 bases and J dropped 0; count of bases not matched to a gene: 12. DNA of the CDR3: TGTGCCAGCAGCTTGGGGGGAACCGCTAGCGGACTAGCCAAAAACATTCAGTACTTC. This encodes CASSLGGTASGLAKNIQYF.

This clone has a handful of counts. The chain combines TRBV27 with TRBJ2-1; D remains unclear. The germline CDR1 and CDR2 sequences are MNHEY and SMNVEV (reference sequence). The CDR3 has 13 amino acids. V dropped 0 bases and J dropped 9 bases, with 9 bases sitting between them. CDR3 sequence (DNA): TGTGCCAGCAGTTTATCTATCGGCCGTGAGCAGTTCTTC. As protein: CASSLSIGREQFF.

This clone came up a few times. The CDR3 is CASSWTGTGAPKGELFF. Here the CDR3 DNA reads TGTGCCAGCAGTTGGACCGGGACAGGGGCCCCAAAGGGGGAGCTGTTTTTT. The chain employs TRBV7-9 and TRBJ2-2; TRBD1 aligns across 10 bases. The CDR3 runs 17 residues. The germline V gene has CDR1 SEHNR and CDR2 FQNEAQ (reference sequence). Trimming at V came to 6 bases and at J to 8 bases, leaving 15 bases not matched to a gene.

The chain employs TRBV6-1 and TRBJ2-6; D possibly corresponds to TRBD1 (6 bases). The CDR3 consists of 15 residues. From germline, CDR1 is MNHNS and CDR2 SASEGT. V was pared by 7 bases and J by 4 bases, with 14 bases between. The CDR3 here is CASKIRGNGANVLTF. The CDR3, as DNA: TGTGCCAGCAAGATAAGGGGGAACGGGGCCAACGTCCTGACTTTC.

The V and J genes are TRBV5-1 and TRBJ2-7, with 9 bases identical to TRBD1. V lost 4 bases and J lost 5; bases outside the gene matches: 13. CDR1 SGHRS and CDR2 YFSETQ come from the germline V gene. The CDR3 contains 16 residues. The DNA for the CDR3 is TGCGCCAGCAGCCAAGGGACAGGGATTAGTGTCCACGAGCAGTACTTC. It yields the protein CASSQGTGISVHEQYF.

The chain couples TRBV12-5 to TRBJ1-1; D unclear. This CDR3 comprises 14 residues. V gave up 1 base and J gave up 6 bases, with 12 bases separating them. Germline V gene lookup returns CDR1 LGHNT and CDR2 FRNRAP. In DNA form, the CDR3 reads TGTGCTAGTGGTTTGGGCCGGAGCGGGTCTGAAGCTTTCTTT. Its translation is CASGLGRSGSEAFF.

The chain uses TRBV20-1 and TRBJ2-5, with D perhaps matching TRBD1 (5 bases). Germline-derived CDR1 and CDR2 are DFQATT and SNEGSKA (reference sequence). This CDR3 is 10 amino acids long. V lost 5 bases to trimming and J lost 10 bases, with 11 bases between them. DNA for the CDR3: TGCAGTGCTCCTCAGGGTGTCCAGTACTTC. Residues: CSAPQGVQYF.

The V call is TRBV6-5, the J call TRBJ2-1, with 11 bases lining up with TRBD2. Germline CDR1 MNHEY, CDR2 SVGAGI. With V trimmed by 0 bases and J by 10 bases, 8 bases remained unmatched. This CDR3 is 16 amino acids long. The CDR3 DNA follows: TGTGCCAGCAGTTACTCGAGTGATAGCGGGGGGGCGGAGCAGTTCTTC. Translation gives CASSYSSDSGGAEQFF.

The CDR3 sequence is CASTIGQGGQPQHF. For the CDR3, the DNA is TGTGCCAGCACAATTGGACAGGGAGGTCAGCCCCAGCATTTT. The chain uses TRBV6-5 and TRBJ1-5, with 8 nucleotides matching TRBD1. CDR3 length equals 14 residues. CDR1 and CDR2 (germline): MNHEY, SVGAGI. V lost 7 bases to trimming and J lost 6 bases; unmatched junction nucleotides: 8.

This clone was detected only a few times. The V gene is TRBV7-3, the J gene TRBJ1-1; D not resolved. V was pared by 5 bases and J by 0 bases, with 7 bases between. The V gene's germline CDR1 is SGHTA and CDR2 FQGTGA. CDR3 length equals 13 residues. CDR3 bases: TGTGCCAGCAGCCAAGAAATGAACACTGAAGCTTTCTTT. Protein product: CASSQEMNTEAFF. Filled out from reference TRBV7-3 and TRBJ1-1, the complete variable domain reads GAGVSQTPSNKVTEKGKYVELRCDPISGHTALYWYRQSLGQGPEFLIYFQGTGAADDSGLPNDRFFAVRPEGSVSTLKIQRTERGDSAVYLCASSQEMNTEAFFGQGTRLTVV.

The CDR3 sequence: CASKVAGTLREKLFF. The CDR3 coding sequence is TGCGCCAGCAAGGTGGCAGGGACGCTCCGTGAAAAACTGTTTTTT. The V call is TRBV10-2, the J call TRBJ1-4; weak D call: TRBD1 (5 bases). The ends were cut back, 7 bases at V and 7 bases at J, with 19 bases in the middle. The germline gives CDR1 WSHSY, CDR2 SAAADI. The length of the CDR3 is 15 residues.

V and J are TRBV2 and TRBJ1-1, with a tentative D call TRBD1 (5 bases). Trimming left V 4 bases short and J 1 base short, with 7 bases between. The CDR3 runs 13 residues. The germline V gene has CDR1 SNHLY and CDR2 FYNNEI. CDR3 protein: CASSGQQNTEAFF. In nucleotides, the CDR3 is TGTGCCAGCAGTGGACAGCAGAACACTGAAGCTTTCTTT.

This rearrangement joins TRBV5-8 to TRBJ2-4, with a weak D call TRBD2 (6 bases). The CDR3 totals 18 residues. The V end lost 2 bases, the J end lost 8 bases, and 26 bases lay between the germline ends. The germline gives CDR1 SGHTS, CDR2 YDEGEE. The CDR3 DNA reads as TGTGCCAGCAGCTTCAACACCCTTACTTCAGGCGGGGATTACATTCAGTACTTC. Its translation: CASSFNTLTSGGDYIQYF.

CDR3 loop: CSVVVNYGYTF. CDR3 nucleotides: TGCAGCGTTGTAGTGAACTATGGCTACACCTTC. This chain joins TRBV29-1 and TRBJ1-2; D not resolved. Trimming cost V 4 bases and J 2 bases, with 5 bases left between them. The CDR3 extends over 11 amino acids. Looked up from germline, CDR1 is SQVTM and CDR2 is ANQGSEA.

The chain uses TRBV19 and TRBJ2-5; no clear D. The CDR3 covers 15 residues. Trimming cost V 2 bases and J 2 bases, with 12 bases left between them. Germline V CDR1 and CDR2: LNHDA, SQIVND (reference sequence). This chain's CDR3 is CASSISYLPQETQYF. In nucleotides, the CDR3 is TGTGCCAGTAGTATATCCTATTTACCACAAGAGACCCAGTACTTC.

The chain joins TRBV7-9 to TRBJ1-1; no definite D call. V shed 2 bases and J shed 4 bases, with 5 bases lying between them. The CDR3 extends over 12 amino acids. Germline V gene data show CDR1 as SEHNR and CDR2 as FQNEAQ (reference sequence). The CDR3 region has the DNA TGTGCCAGCAGCTTAAGTGTCACTGAAGCTTTCTTT. It encodes CASSLSVTEAFF.

V usage is TRBV9 and J usage is TRBJ2-7; D gene ambiguous. V lost 4 bases and J 4 bases, leaving 15 bases between the germline ends. The CDR3 totals 14 residues. CDR1 is SGDLS, CDR2 YYNGEE, per germline. The CDR3 here is CASSQQDTTYEQYF. The CDR3 DNA sequence: TGTGCCAGCAGCCAGCAGGATACCACTTACGAGCAGTACTTC.

This clone was seen once. This chain links TRBV5-4 with TRBJ2-7; 7 bases are a match to TRBD1. V dropped 4 bases and J dropped 4; count of bases not matched to a gene: 14. Germline CDR1 is SGHNT and CDR2 is YYREEE (reference sequence). This CDR3 has 16 residues. The CDR3 bases are TGTGCCAGCAGCCCTTCGGTGAAGGGGGCTGGGTACGAGCAGTACTTC. Its translation is CASSPSVKGAGYEQYF. Using reference TRBV5-4 and TRBJ2-7 for the parts outside the CDR3, the full variable domain is ETGVTQSPTHLIKTRGQQVTLRCSSQSGHNTVSWYQQALGQGPQFIFQYYREEENGRGNFPPRFSGLQFPNYSSELNVNALELDDSALYLCASSPSVKGAGYEQYFGPGTRLTVT.